One and the same sample provided the 4 T cell receptor beta chains below, sequenced in a study of blood T cell repertoires in COVID-19. Sequencing used immunoSEQ multiplex PCR; TCRdb keeps in-frame clones, though not all of them. This table has approximately 150,000 clones, roughly 87% appearing once. Sequencing was carried out using peripheral blood. The receptors shown here come from a human donor in a cohort sampled during active COVID-19.

The chain is built from TRBV5-6 and TRBJ1-6, with TRBD1 matching 11 bases. The ends lost 2 bases at V and 8 bases at J; junction bases unmatched: 3. The CDR3 runs 15 residues. Germline V CDR1 and CDR2: SGHDT, YYEEEE. CDR3 coding DNA: TGTGCCAGCAGCTTCGGGACAGGGGGACATTCACCCCTCCACTTT. As protein: CASSFGTGGHSPLHF.

The chain couples TRBV7-2 to TRBJ2-7; D is unresolved. Germline V lookup: CDR1 SGHTA, CDR2 FQGNSA. The V end was cut by 1 base, the J end by 2 bases, with 9 bases between. This CDR3 spans 14 amino acids. CDR3: CASSLDPRTYEQYF. The CDR3 DNA is TGTGCCAGCAGCTTAGATCCGAGAACCTACGAGCAGTACTTC.

The V call is TRBV5-8, the J call TRBJ1-2; D not certain. This CDR3 has 12 residues. Trimming shortened V by 4 bases and J by 1 base, and 5 bases separated the two germline ends. The V gene's germline CDR1 is SGHTS and CDR2 YDEGEE. DNA of the CDR3: TGTGCCAGCAGCCAAATTAACTATGGCTACACCTTC. Translating it yields CASSQINYGYTF. The full variable domain, with the rest looked up from reference TRBV5-8 and TRBJ1-2, is EAGVTQSPTHLIKTRGQQATLRCSPISGHTSVYWYQQALGLGLQFLLWYDEGEERNRGNFPPRFSGRQFPNYSSELNVNALELEDSALYLCASSQINYGYTFGSGTRLTVV.

The chain links TRBV29-1 to TRBJ2-7, with 10 bases matching TRBD1. With V trimmed by 4 bases and J by 4 bases, 1 base remained unmatched. The CDR3 loop spans 12 amino acids. CDR1 and CDR2 (germline): SQVTM, ANQGSEA. CDR3 amino acids: CSVGQGAYEQYF. The CDR3 DNA is TGCAGCGTTGGACAGGGGGCTTACGAGCAGTACTTC.